The rows below give T cell receptor beta chains drawn from one sample of a study of cytotoxic CD8 clonotypes in ibrutinib-treated CLL. Clones were read by immunoSEQ multiplex PCR, and TCRdb kept only the in-frame ones, dropping some. Among around 33,000 clones listed, 69% were seen once. The sequenced sample was PBMCs, obtained before ibrutinib treatment. These TCRs come from a human donor with chronic lymphocytic leukemia. Each CDR3 is given with its conserved first and last residue. D genes are given only for firm matches. The size of a clone is reported for some rows only, either as once, few or many, or as a class for expanded clones.

CDR3 protein	CDR3 DNA	D gene	J gene	V gene	clone size
CASSPKIRGAKETQYF	TGTGCCAGCAGTCCCAAAATCCGGGGGGCGAAGGAGACCCAGTACTTC	-	TRBJ2-5	TRBV7-8	few
CASSWGGLAGSYEQYF	TGTGCCAGCAGCTGGGGAGGACTAGCGGGGTCCTACGAGCAGTACTTC	TRBD2	TRBJ2-7	TRBV5-6	-
CASSRDRGYEQYF	TGTGCCAGCAGTCGGGACAGGGGCTACGAGCAGTACTTC	TRBD1	TRBJ2-7	TRBV6-5	-
CASSSWTGLNSPLHF	TGTGCCAGCAGCTCTTGGACAGGGTTGAATTCACCCCTCCACTTT	TRBD1	TRBJ1-6	TRBV11-2	-
CASSRRDIVYEQYF	TGTGCCAGCAGCCGCCGGGACATCGTGTACGAGCAGTACTTC	-	TRBJ2-7	TRBV13	-
CASSAIQGIYEQYF	TGTGCCAGCAGTGCTATACAGGGGATCTACGAGCAGTACTTC	TRBD1	TRBJ2-7	TRBV27	-
CASSQDWDSRNIQYF	TGCGCCAGCAGCCAAGACTGGGACAGTCGGAACATTCAGTACTTC	TRBD1	TRBJ2-4	TRBV4-1	-
CASSEGGSLQETQYF	TGTGCCAGCTCTGAAGGGGGCAGTTTACAAGAGACCCAGTACTTC	TRBD1	TRBJ2-5	TRBV18	once
CASSSSSSGRRTDTQYF	TGCGCCAGCAGCTCCTCGTCTAGCGGGAGACGTACAGATACGCAGTATTTT	TRBD2	TRBJ2-3	TRBV5-1	few
CAWSVQGWNQPQHF	TGTGCCTGGAGTGTGCAGGGGTGGAATCAGCCCCAGCATTTT	-	TRBJ1-5	TRBV30	-
CASSLGPANNSPLHF	TGTGCCAGCAGTTTAGGCCCGGCTAATAATTCACCCCTCCACTTT	-	TRBJ1-6	TRBV27	few
CASSYLASGRAYGTYEQYF	TGTGCCAGCAGCTACTTGGCCAGCGGGAGGGCCTATGGCACCTACGAGCAGTACTTC	TRBD2	TRBJ2-7	TRBV5-6	-
CASSSTGTSLFSDTQYF	TGTGCCAGCAGCTCGACCGGGACTAGTTTATTTTCAGATACGCAGTATTTT	TRBD2	TRBJ2-3	TRBV9	-
CASSQTSLNTEAFF	TGTGCCAGCAGCCAGACCTCCCTGAACACTGAAGCTTTCTTT	-	TRBJ1-1	TRBV7-9	-
CASRSGGVTGELFF	TGTGCCAGCAGGAGCGGGGGGGTTACCGGGGAGCTGTTTTTT	TRBD2	TRBJ2-2	TRBV27	-
CASRGTAHNSPLHF	TGTGCCAGCAGGGGGACAGCCCATAATTCACCCCTCCACTTT	TRBD1	TRBJ1-6	TRBV2	-
CASSSGQGGGEQFF	TGTGCCAGCAGCTCTGGACAGGGAGGTGGTGAGCAGTTCTTC	TRBD1	TRBJ2-1	TRBV7-9	-
CASLAGGEQFF	TGCGCCAGTTTAGCGGGGGGTGAGCAGTTCTTC	TRBD2	TRBJ2-1	TRBV4-1	-
CASSQRQEPNNEKLFF	TGTGCCAGCTCACAAAGACAGGAGCCAAATAATGAAAAACTGTTTTTT	-	TRBJ1-4	TRBV18	-
CASSPSGTLMNTEAFF	TGCGCCAGCAGCCCGTCAGGGACCCTCATGAACACTGAAGCTTTCTTT	-	TRBJ1-1	TRBV4-1	-
CASSLGRDRARYGYTF	TGTGCCAGCAGTTTAGGGAGGGACAGGGCCCGCTATGGCTACACCTTC	TRBD1	TRBJ1-2	TRBV27	-
CASRDDRSSSYNEQFF	TGTGCCAGCAGGGACGACAGGTCAAGCTCCTACAATGAGCAGTTCTTC	-	TRBJ2-1	TRBV5-6	-
CASSLGGSSYEQYF	TGCGCCAGCAGCCTAGGGGGGAGCTCCTACGAGCAGTACTTC	-	TRBJ2-7	TRBV5-1	-
CASSQPTSGSWNEQFF	TGCGCCAGCAGCCAGCCGACTAGCGGGAGTTGGAATGAGCAGTTCTTC	TRBD2	TRBJ2-1	TRBV4-1	-
CASSRDSNTEAFF	TGTGCCAGCTCCCGAGACAGCAACACTGAAGCTTTCTTT	-	TRBJ1-1	TRBV18	-
CASSPTPGTGETEAFF	TGTGCCAGCAGTCCTACACCCGGGACAGGGGAGACTGAAGCTTTCTTT	TRBD1	TRBJ1-1	TRBV6-6	once
CASSPVASGNTIYF	TGTGCCAGCTCACCGGTGGCCTCTGGAAACACCATATATTTT	-	TRBJ1-3	TRBV18	-
CASSPNTGDNEQFF	TGTGCCAGCTCACCTAATACAGGAGACAATGAGCAGTTCTTC	-	TRBJ2-1	TRBV18	-
CASSPLAGTGPYEQYF	TGTGCCAGCTCCCCGTTGGCGGGGACAGGCCCCTACGAGCAGTACTTC	TRBD1	TRBJ2-7	TRBV27	-
CASRIDRGSYNEQFF	TGTGCCAGCAGGATTGACAGGGGATCCTACAATGAGCAGTTCTTC	TRBD1	TRBJ2-1	TRBV6-5	-
CASSTGAEKLFF	TGTGCCAGCAGCACAGGGGCGGAAAAACTGTTTTTT	TRBD1	TRBJ1-4	TRBV28	-
CASSFRTLTDTQYF	TGTGCCAGCAGCTTCCGCACCCTCACAGATACGCAGTATTTT	-	TRBJ2-3	TRBV5-8	-
CASSRDRVDTEAFF	TGTGCCAGCAGTCGAGACAGGGTCGACACTGAAGCTTTCTTT	TRBD1	TRBJ1-1	TRBV6-5	-
CASSPALSGWDTQYF	TGCGCCAGCAGCCCCGCCTTGTCAGGTTGGGATACGCAGTATTTT	-	TRBJ2-3	TRBV5-1	-
CASSHRTGSYNEQFF	TGCGCCAGCAGCCACCGGACAGGCAGTTACAATGAGCAGTTCTTC	TRBD1	TRBJ2-1	TRBV4-1	-
CASSLAPLLADEQFF	TGCGCCAGCAGCTTGGCTCCCTTGCTCGCGGATGAGCAGTTCTTC	-	TRBJ2-1	TRBV5-1	-
CASSTDRNYGYTF	TGTGCCAGCAGCACCGACAGAAACTATGGCTACACCTTC	-	TRBJ1-2	TRBV5-4	-
CASRPGQGSSPLHF	TGCGCCAGCAGACCCGGACAGGGGAGCTCACCCCTCCACTTT	TRBD1	TRBJ1-6	TRBV5-1	few